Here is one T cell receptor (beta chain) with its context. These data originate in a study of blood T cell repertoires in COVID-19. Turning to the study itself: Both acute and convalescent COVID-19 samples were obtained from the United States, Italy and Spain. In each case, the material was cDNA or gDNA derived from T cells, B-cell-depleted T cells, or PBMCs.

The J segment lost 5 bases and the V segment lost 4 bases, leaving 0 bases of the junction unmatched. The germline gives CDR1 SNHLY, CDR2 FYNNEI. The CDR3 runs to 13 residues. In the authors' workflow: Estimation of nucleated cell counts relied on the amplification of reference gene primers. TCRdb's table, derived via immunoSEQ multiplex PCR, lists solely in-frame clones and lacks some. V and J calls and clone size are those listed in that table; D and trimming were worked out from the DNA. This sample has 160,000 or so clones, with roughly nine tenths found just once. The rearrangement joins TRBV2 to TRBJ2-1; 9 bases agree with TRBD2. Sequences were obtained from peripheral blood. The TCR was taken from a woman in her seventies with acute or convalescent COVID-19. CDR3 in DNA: TGTGCCAGCAGTGGGACTAGCGACAATGAGCAGTTCTTC. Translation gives CASSGTSDNEQFF. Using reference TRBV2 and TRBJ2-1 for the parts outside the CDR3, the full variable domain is EPEVTQTPSHQVTQMGQEVILRCVPISNHLYFYWYRQILGQKVEFLVSFYNNEISEKSEIFDDQFSVERPDGSNFTLKIRSTKLEDSAMYFCASSGTSDNEQFFGPGTRLTVL.